These 12 T cell receptor beta chains share one sample of origin, sequenced in a study of T cells in Graves' hyperthyroidism and ophthalmopathy. RNA transcripts provided the source from which TCR beta CDR3 regions were amplified. A set of HTBI primers served as the primers for a first-round RT-PCR of the TCR CDR3. TCRdb passed the multiplex PCR reads through MiXCR, listing each CDR3 protein once. The table includes hundreds of thousands of distinct CDR3 sequences, about 20% detected once. Sequencing was done on a sample of blood. The receptors here all came from a man under 40 with Graves' ophthalmopathy.

The gene calls are TRBV27 and TRBJ2-2; 8 positions agree with TRBD2. The CDR3 is 16 amino acids. Germline V gene lookup returns CDR1 MNHEY and CDR2 SMNVEV (reference sequence). V lost 3 bases, J lost 6 bases, and 9 bases stayed unmatched. CDR3: CASSFFGTRFSGELFF. CDR3 bases: TGTGCCAGCAGTTTTTTTGGGACTAGATTTTCCGGGGAGCTGTTTTTT.

The V gene is TRBV7-2, the J gene TRBJ2-1; 10 bases align to TRBD2. The V gene's germline CDR1 is SGHTA and CDR2 FQGNSA. This CDR3 comprises 15 residues. Trimming at V came to 10 bases and at J to 6 bases, leaving 12 bases not matched to a gene. The CDR3 region is CATNPGLAPLNEQFF. CDR3 in DNA: TGTGCCACCAACCCGGGACTAGCGCCCCTCAATGAGCAGTTCTTC.

This clonotype was found a few times. The chain employs TRBV6-2 or TRBV6-3 and TRBJ1-1; D remains unclear. Looked up from germline, CDR1 is MNHEY and CDR2 is SVGEGT. Trimming pared 0 bases from V and 1 base from J, leaving 9 bases between. This CDR3 is 15 amino acids long. Written as DNA, the CDR3 is TGTGCCAGCAGTTACTCGGGCAGAGAGAACACTGAAGCTTTCTTT. This translates into CASSYSGRENTEAFF.

The genes are TRBV6-1 and TRBJ1-6; D ambiguous. The V gene's germline CDR1 is MNHNS and CDR2 SASEGT. The CDR3 totals 17 residues. Trimming took off 8 bases at V and 0 bases at J, with 17 bases between the two ends. This chain's CDR3 is CASEVHPSSSYNSPLHF. The CDR3 region has the DNA TGTGCCAGCGAGGTCCATCCAAGCAGCTCCTATAATTCACCCCTCCACTTT.

This clonotype appeared a few times. The chain links TRBV28 to TRBJ1-5, with D uncertain. Trimming removed 7 bases from V and 7 bases from J, with 14 bases in between. There are 13 residues in the CDR3. The germline CDR1 and CDR2 sequences are MDHEN and SYDVKM. CDR3 sequence (DNA): TGTGCCAGCATCGCCGGCGTCGGACAGCCCCAGCATTTT. This codes for CASIAGVGQPQHF. The full variable domain, its missing parts supplied by reference TRBV28 and TRBJ1-5, is DVKVTQSSRYLVKRTGEKVFLECVQDMDHENMFWYRQDPGLGLRLIYFSYDVKMKEKGDIPEGYSVSREKKERFSLILESASTNQTSMYLCASIAGVGQPQHFGDGTRLSIL.

This clonotype came up many times. The V gene is TRBV28, the J gene TRBJ2-7; TRBD2 agrees at 9 bases. The ends lost 7 bases at V and 0 bases at J; junction bases unmatched: 7. There are 15 residues in the CDR3. Germline CDR1 is MDHEN and CDR2 is SYDVKM. CDR3 in DNA: TGTGCCAGCAACGGGCTAGCGGGACTCTCCTACGAGCAGTACTTC. Protein: CASNGLAGLSYEQYF.

The chain recombines TRBV20-1 with TRBJ2-3; perhaps D is TRBD1 or TRBD2 (6 bases each). Trimming took 6 bases from V and 2 from J, leaving 15 bases between them. This CDR3 is 14 amino acids long. The germline V gene encodes CDR1 DFQATT and CDR2 SNEGSKA (reference sequence). The CDR3 is CSAIGGLSTDTQYF. The CDR3 bases are TGCAGTGCCATAGGGGGACTTTCCACAGATACGCAGTATTTT.

This clonotype showed up just a few times. This chain connects TRBV29-1 to TRBJ1-2, with D unresolved. Germline values: CDR1 SQVTM, CDR2 ANQGSEA. V was pared by 1 base and J by 5 bases, with 17 bases between. The CDR3 is 15 residues long. For the CDR3, the DNA is TGCAGCGTTGAAGCGGGGTTCCCCTCACGGTATGGCTACACCTTC. This translates into CSVEAGFPSRYGYTF.

The chain joins TRBV6-1 to TRBJ2-1; D ambiguous. From germline, CDR1 is MNHNS and CDR2 SASEGT. This CDR3 has 14 residues. V was shortened by 2 bases and J by 3 bases, with 8 bases between the two germline ends. In DNA, the CDR3 is TGTGCCAGCAGTGAATTGACTTTCTACAATGAGCAGTTCTTC. Protein sequence: CASSELTFYNEQFF.

This clonotype showed up just a few times. CDR3 sequence (DNA): TGCAGTGCTAGGACTAGCGGGTACCCCTACGAGCAGTACTTC. Protein product: CSARTSGYPYEQYF. The gene calls are TRBV20-1 and TRBJ2-7; 10 positions match TRBD2. Trimming at V came to 3 bases and at J to 2 bases, leaving 4 bases not matched to a gene. The germline gives CDR1 DFQATT, CDR2 SNEGSKA (reference sequence). The CDR3 totals 14 residues.

This clonotype occurred many times. CDR3 sequence: CASSQEGPVRGYTF. The CDR3 DNA follows: TGTGCCAGCAGCCAAGAAGGGCCGGTGCGGGGCTACACCTTC. This rearrangement joins TRBV3-1 to TRBJ1-2, with D uncertain. Trimming took 0 bases from V and 8 from J, leaving 13 bases between them. The germline gives CDR1 LGHDT, CDR2 YNNKEL (reference sequence). CDR3 length equals 14 residues.

The chain carries TRBV19 and TRBJ1-1; perhaps TRBD1 as D (6 bases). Germline-derived CDR1 and CDR2 are LNHDA and SQIVND (reference sequence). The V end lost 3 bases, the J end lost 5 bases, and 16 bases lay between the germline ends. The CDR3 loop spans 15 amino acids. The CDR3 DNA is TGTGCCAGTAGTATTTCCCACGGGGGCGGGACTGAAGCTTTCTTT. Translation gives CASSISHGGGTEAFF.